Following are 11 T cell receptor beta chains from one sample sequenced in a study of technical replicates of blood from a handful of donors. The table came from immunoSEQ multiplex PCR; TCRdb's copy has only in-frame clones and leaves some out. The sample carries 45,000 to 60,000 clones, roughly 95% recorded once. Sequencing was done on a sample of PBMCs. Receptors originate from a human donor in good health. Some clones in this sample may be carry-over from other donors' samples.

The chain couples TRBV5-1 to TRBJ2-5; D remains unclear. Germline CDR1 is SGHRS and CDR2 is YFSETQ. This CDR3 has 14 residues. V lost 1 base and J lost 5, with 12 bases in between. CDR3 sequence (DNA): TGCGCCAGCAGCTTGAGATCCGGGTCGGAGACCCAGTACTTC. Its translation is CASSLRSGSETQYF.

CDR3 nucleotide sequence: TGTGCCATCAGTGATCGGACAGGCAATCAGCCCCAGCATTTT. As protein: CAISDRTGNQPQHF. V usage is TRBV10-3 and J usage is TRBJ1-5, with D possibly being TRBD1 (6 bases). Germline V gene sequence: CDR1 ENHRY, CDR2 SYGVKD. CDR3 length: 14 amino acids. V lost 3 bases and J 2 bases, leaving 8 bases between the germline ends.

This clone appeared once. The genes are TRBV5-6 and TRBJ1-2; tentative D call: TRBD1 (6 bases). Germline CDR1 SGHDT, CDR2 YYEEEE. V lost 1 base, J lost 8 bases, and 12 bases lay in between. The CDR3 is 13 residues long. The CDR3 reads CASSLQQGWGYTF. The CDR3 region has the DNA TGTGCCAGCAGCTTGCAACAGGGATGGGGCTACACCTTC. The whole variable domain, filled in from reference TRBV5-6 and TRBJ1-2, reads DAGVTQSPTHLIKTRGQQVTLRCSPKSGHDTVSWYQQALGQGPQFIFQYYEEEERQRGNFPDRFSGHQFPNYSSELNVNALLLGDSALYLCASSLQQGWGYTFGSGTRLTVV.

V and J are TRBV9 and TRBJ1-5, with TRBD1 matching 7 bases. Germline trimming cut 1 base from V and 0 bases from J; bases unmatched to any gene: 10. CDR1 SGDLS and CDR2 YYNGEE come from the germline V gene. There are 18 residues in the CDR3. CDR3 residues: CASSVRDSKGLSNQPQHF. As DNA, the CDR3 is TGTGCCAGCAGCGTACGGGACAGTAAGGGTCTTAGCAATCAGCCCCAGCATTTT.

In DNA, the CDR3 is TGTGCCAGCAGACCCCCGGGACAGGGGGCCTACGAGCAGTACTTC. Protein product: CASRPPGQGAYEQYF. This sequence joins TRBV28 and TRBJ2-7; TRBD1 aligns across 11 bases. This CDR3 contains 15 residues. The trim removed 6 bases at V and 2 bases at J, leaving 6 bases unmatched. Per the germline V gene, CDR1 is MDHEN and CDR2 is SYDVKM.

CDR3 sequence (DNA): TGTGCCAGCACCCCGGGCGGGGGGGCGGTCGAGCAGTACTTC. Encoded protein: CASTPGGGAVEQYF. The chain joins TRBV6-5 to TRBJ2-7; 9 bases line up with TRBD2. This CDR3 has 14 residues. V lost 7 bases to trimming and J lost 6 bases; unmatched junction nucleotides: 10. CDR1 MNHEY and CDR2 SVGAGI come from the germline V gene.

The chain combines TRBV4-2 with TRBJ1-2, with 7 bases aligning to TRBD1. J was trimmed by 5 bases and V by 5 bases; bases with no gene match: 17. CDR1 is LGHNA, CDR2 YNFKEQ, per germline. The CDR3 has 17 residues. The CDR3 DNA reads as TGTGCCAGCAGCAACTTCCTCGACAGGGAGGTAGGGTATGGCTACACCTTC. It encodes CASSNFLDREVGYGYTF.

This chain uses TRBV7-2 with TRBJ1-1, with 7 bases that match TRBD1. The V gene's germline CDR1 is SGHTA and CDR2 FQGNSA. After removal of 6 bases from V and 5 bases from J, the junction contained 9 bases not matched to a gene. This CDR3 has 14 residues. The CDR3 nucleotides read TGTGCCAGCAGACCGCCCAGGGGGTTGACTGAAGCTTTCTTT. Encoded protein: CASRPPRGLTEAFF.

J is TRBJ2-7 and V is TRBV5-5; 8 bases line up with TRBD1. V gave up 0 bases and J gave up 5 bases; unmatched junction bases: 10. The CDR3 loop spans 16 amino acids. Germline CDR1 SGHKS, CDR2 YYEKEE (reference sequence). The CDR3 spells CASSLGQGNSQDEQYF. Written as DNA, the CDR3 is TGTGCCAGCAGCTTGGGACAGGGGAATTCCCAGGACGAGCAGTACTTC.

The chain uses TRBV14 and TRBJ2-5; TRBD2 agrees at 8 bases. Germline V lookup: CDR1 SGHDN, CDR2 FVKESK. The CDR3 contains 15 residues. The junction had 9 bases not matched to a gene; V was cut back by 2 bases and J by 7 bases. DNA for the CDR3: TGTGCCAGCAGCCAAATCTCGGGAGGGACGGGGACCCAGTACTTC. Protein: CASSQISGGTGTQYF.

The chain links TRBV30 to TRBJ2-3, with 7 positions matching TRBD2. Germline V gene data show CDR1 as GTSNPN and CDR2 as SVGIG (reference sequence). This CDR3 has 17 residues. The J segment lost 2 bases and the V segment lost 0 bases, leaving 11 bases of the junction unmatched. CDR3 residues: CAWSVRLAAAFTDTQYF. The CDR3 DNA is TGTGCCTGGAGTGTAAGGCTAGCGGCCGCTTTCACAGATACGCAGTATTTT.